This T cell receptor (beta chain) emerged from a study of blood T cell repertoires in COVID-19. Background on the study: Acute-phase and convalescent COVID-19 samples originated in the United States, Italy and Spain.

Authors' analysis steps: Reference gene primer amplification gave estimated nucleated cell counts. Profiling relied on immunoSEQ multiplex PCR, and the TCRdb table lists in-frame clones only, not all of them. Clone size and V and J calls were adopted from that table, with D and trimming inferred from the DNA. The top ten clones hold 5.3% of a sample with 65,000 to 85,000 clones, around 88% of them seen once. Sample: peripheral blood. The receptor was isolated from a man in his fifties with active COVID-19.

This CDR3 reads CASSADSSNTGELFF. The DNA for the CDR3 is TGCGCCAGCAGCGCGGACAGTTCGAACACCGGGGAGCTGTTTTTT. This sequence joins TRBV5-1 and TRBJ2-2, with D maybe TRBD1 (6 bases). CDR3 size: 15 residues. Trimming shortened V by 4 bases and J by 0 bases, and 10 bases separated the two germline ends. The V gene's germline CDR1 is SGHRS and CDR2 YFSETQ.